The TCR beta chain under discussion was sequenced for a study of T-cell memory formation after mild COVID-19. Regarding the study as a whole: CD4+ contracting clones were mainly CM and EM; CD8+ ones, EMRA.

Constant-segment primers were used for 5'RACE, and the resulting TCR alpha and TCR beta cDNA libraries carried sample barcodes and UMIs. TCRdb used MiXCR to reprocess the 5' RACE reads, holding one entry per CDR3 protein. The sample shows hundreds of thousands of distinct CDR3 sequences, over 15% of them seen only once. The sample holds a few counts of this clonotype. The antigen is not known. Germline V gene data show CDR1 as MNHNY and CDR2 as SVGAGI (reference sequence). The CDR3 is made up of 13 amino acids. The V end was cut by 5 bases, the J end by 8 bases, with 13 bases between. The receptor's source is a young man who had mild COVID-19 (a few samples of this study predate the infection). Cell type and time point are not known. Sample: PBMCs or a T cell subset sorted from them (not recorded which). The chain recombines TRBV6-6 with TRBJ2-1, with TRBD2 as a possible D gene (5 bases). This CDR3 reads CASSELVIDEQFF. CDR3 bases: TGTGCCAGCAGTGAACTAGTAATAGATGAGCAGTTCTTC.